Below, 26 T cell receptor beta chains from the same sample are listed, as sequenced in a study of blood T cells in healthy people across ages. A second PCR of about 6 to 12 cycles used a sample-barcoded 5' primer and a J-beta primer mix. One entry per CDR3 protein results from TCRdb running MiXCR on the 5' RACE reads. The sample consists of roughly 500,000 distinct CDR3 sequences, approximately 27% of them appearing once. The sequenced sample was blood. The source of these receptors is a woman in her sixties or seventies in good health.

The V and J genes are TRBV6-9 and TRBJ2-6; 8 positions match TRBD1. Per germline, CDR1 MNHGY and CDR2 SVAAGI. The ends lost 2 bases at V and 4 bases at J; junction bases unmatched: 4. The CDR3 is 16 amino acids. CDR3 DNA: TGTGCCAGCAGTTATACCAGACAGGGGGGGGCCAACGTCCTGACTTTC. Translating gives CASSYTRQGGANVLTF.

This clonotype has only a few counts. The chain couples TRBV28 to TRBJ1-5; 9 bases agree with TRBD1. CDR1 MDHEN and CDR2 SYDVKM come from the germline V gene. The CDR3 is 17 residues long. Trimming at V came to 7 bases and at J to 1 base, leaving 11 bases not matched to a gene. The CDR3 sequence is CASTFFRGTGSNQPQHF. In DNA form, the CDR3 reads TGTGCCAGCACCTTCTTTCGAGGGACAGGGAGCAATCAGCCCCAGCATTTT.

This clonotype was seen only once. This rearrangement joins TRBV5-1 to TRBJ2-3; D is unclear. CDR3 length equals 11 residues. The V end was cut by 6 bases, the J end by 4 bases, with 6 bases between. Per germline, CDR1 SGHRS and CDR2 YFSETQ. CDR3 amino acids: CASITADTQYF. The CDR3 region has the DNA TGCGCCAGCATCACCGCAGATACGCAGTATTTT.

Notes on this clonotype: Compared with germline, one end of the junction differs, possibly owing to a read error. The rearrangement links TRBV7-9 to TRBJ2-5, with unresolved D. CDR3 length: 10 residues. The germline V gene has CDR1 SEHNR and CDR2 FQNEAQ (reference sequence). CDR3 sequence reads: CASSLVNEFF. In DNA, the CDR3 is TGTGCCAGCAGCTTAGTGAACGAATTCTTC. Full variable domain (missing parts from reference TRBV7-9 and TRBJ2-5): DTGVSQNPRHKITKRGQNVTFRCDPISEHNRLYWYRQTLGQGPEFLTYFQNEAQLEKSRLLSDRFSAERPKGSFSTLEIQRTEQGDSAMYLCASSLVNEFFGPGTRLLVL.

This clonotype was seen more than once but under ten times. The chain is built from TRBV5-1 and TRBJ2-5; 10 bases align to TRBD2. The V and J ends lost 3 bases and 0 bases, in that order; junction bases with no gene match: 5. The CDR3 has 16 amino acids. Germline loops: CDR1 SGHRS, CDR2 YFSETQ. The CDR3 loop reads CASSSGLADYQETQYF. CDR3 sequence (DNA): TGCGCCAGCAGCTCAGGACTAGCGGACTACCAAGAGACCCAGTACTTC. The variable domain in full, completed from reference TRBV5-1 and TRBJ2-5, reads KAGVTQTPRYLIKTRGQQVTLSCSPISGHRSVSWYQQTPGQGLQFLFEYFSETQRNKGNFPGRFSGRQFSNSRSEMNVSTLELGDSALYLCASSSGLADYQETQYFGPGTRLLVL.

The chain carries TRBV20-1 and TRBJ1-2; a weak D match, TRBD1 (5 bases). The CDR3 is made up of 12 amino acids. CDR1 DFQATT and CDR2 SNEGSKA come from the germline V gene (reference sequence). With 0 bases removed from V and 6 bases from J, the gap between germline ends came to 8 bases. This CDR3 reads CSARDLGHGYTF. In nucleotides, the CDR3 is TGCAGTGCTAGAGATCTGGGGCATGGCTACACCTTC.

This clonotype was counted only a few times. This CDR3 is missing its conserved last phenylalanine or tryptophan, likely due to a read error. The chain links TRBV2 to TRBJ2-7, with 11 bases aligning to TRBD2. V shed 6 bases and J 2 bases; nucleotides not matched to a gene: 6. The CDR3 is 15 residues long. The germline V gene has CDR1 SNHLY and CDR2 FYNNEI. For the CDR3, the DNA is TGTGCCAGCAGCGCAGGGACTAGCGGAACCTACGAGCAGTACCTC. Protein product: CASSAGTSGTYEQYL.

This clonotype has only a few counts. The CDR3 is CASSFRERDTQYF. The CDR3 coding sequence is TGTGCCAGCAGCTTTAGGGAAAGAGATACGCAGTATTTT. The V and J genes are TRBV7-2 and TRBJ2-3; D uncertain. V lost 3 bases and J lost 5, with 9 bases in between. Germline-derived CDR1 and CDR2 are SGHTA and FQGNSA. The CDR3 has 13 residues.

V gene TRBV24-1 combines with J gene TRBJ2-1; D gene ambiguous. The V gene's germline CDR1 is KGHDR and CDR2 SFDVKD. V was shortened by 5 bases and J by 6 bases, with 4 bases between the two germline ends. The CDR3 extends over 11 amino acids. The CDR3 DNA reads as TGTGCCACCAGTGGACTCAATGAGCAGTTCTTC. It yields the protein CATSGLNEQFF.

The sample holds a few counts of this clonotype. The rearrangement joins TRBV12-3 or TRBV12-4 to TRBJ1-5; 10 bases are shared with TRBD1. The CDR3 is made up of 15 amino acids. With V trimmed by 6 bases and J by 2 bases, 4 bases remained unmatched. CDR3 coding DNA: TGTGCCAGCAGCTCGACAGGGGGCCGCAATCAGCCCCAGCATTTT. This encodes CASSSTGGRNQPQHF.

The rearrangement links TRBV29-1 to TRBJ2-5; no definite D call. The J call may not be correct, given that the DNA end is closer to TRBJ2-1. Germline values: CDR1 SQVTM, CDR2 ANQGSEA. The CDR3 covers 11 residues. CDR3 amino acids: CSVPSGGQQFF. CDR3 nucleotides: TGCAGCGTACCCTCCGGCGGACAGCAGTTCTTC.

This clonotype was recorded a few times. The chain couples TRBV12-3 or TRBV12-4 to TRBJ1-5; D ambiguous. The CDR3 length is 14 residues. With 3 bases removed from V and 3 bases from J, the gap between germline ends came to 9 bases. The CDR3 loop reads CASSFGQLNQPQHF. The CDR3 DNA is TGTGCCAGCAGTTTTGGGCAGCTCAATCAGCCCCAGCATTTT.

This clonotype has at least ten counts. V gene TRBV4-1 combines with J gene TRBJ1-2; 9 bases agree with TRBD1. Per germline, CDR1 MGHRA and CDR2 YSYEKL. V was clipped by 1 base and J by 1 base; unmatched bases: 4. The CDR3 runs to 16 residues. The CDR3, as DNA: TGCGCCAGCAGCCAAGTCGGGACAGGGATTAACTATGGCTACACCTTC. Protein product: CASSQVGTGINYGYTF.

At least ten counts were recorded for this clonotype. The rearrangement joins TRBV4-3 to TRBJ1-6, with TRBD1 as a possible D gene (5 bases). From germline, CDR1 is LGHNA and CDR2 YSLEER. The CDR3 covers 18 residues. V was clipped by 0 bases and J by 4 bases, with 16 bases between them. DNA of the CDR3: TGCGCCAGCAGCCAAGATAGCAGGGCCTCCCATTATAATTCACCCCTCCACTTT. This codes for CASSQDSRASHYNSPLHF.

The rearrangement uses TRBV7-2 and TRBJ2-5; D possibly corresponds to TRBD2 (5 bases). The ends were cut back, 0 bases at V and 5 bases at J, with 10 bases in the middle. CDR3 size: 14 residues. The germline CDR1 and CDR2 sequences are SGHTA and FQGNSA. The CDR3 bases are TGTGCCAGCAGCTTAGCGACCCGCGGGGAGACCCAGTACTTC. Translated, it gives CASSLATRGETQYF.

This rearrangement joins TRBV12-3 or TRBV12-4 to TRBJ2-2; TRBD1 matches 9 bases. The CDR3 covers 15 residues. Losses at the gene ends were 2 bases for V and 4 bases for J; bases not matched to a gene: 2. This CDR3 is CASSLRDRATGELFF. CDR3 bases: TGTGCCAGCAGTTTAAGGGACAGGGCCACCGGGGAGCTGTTTTTT.

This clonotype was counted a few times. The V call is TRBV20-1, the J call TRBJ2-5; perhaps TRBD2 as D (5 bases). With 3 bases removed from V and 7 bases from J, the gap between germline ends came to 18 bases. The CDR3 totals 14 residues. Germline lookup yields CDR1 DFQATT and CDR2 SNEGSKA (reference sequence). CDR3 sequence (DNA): TGCAGTGCTAGGCCTGCGGGCCCCCCCGGGACCCAGTACTTC. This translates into CSARPAGPPGTQYF.

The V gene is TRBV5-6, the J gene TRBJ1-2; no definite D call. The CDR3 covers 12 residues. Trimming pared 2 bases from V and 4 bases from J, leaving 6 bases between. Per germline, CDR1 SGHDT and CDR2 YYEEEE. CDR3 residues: CASSFWTYGYTF. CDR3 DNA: TGTGCCAGCAGCTTTTGGACCTATGGCTACACCTTC.

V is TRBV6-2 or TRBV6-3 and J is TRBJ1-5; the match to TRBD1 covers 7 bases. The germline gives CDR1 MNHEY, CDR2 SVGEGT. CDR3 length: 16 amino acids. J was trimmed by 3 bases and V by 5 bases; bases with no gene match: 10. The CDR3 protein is CASSDPTGALNQPQHF. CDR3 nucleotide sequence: TGTGCCAGCAGTGACCCTACAGGGGCCCTCAATCAGCCCCAGCATTTT.

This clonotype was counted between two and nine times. This chain's CDR3 is CSVGGPTTGQQIYGYTF. The CDR3 DNA is TGCAGCGTTGGAGGACCCACTACGGGACAGCAGATCTATGGCTACACCTTC. The rearrangement joins TRBV29-1 to TRBJ1-2, with TRBD1 matching 7 bases. J was trimmed by 4 bases and V by 4 bases; bases with no gene match: 18. This CDR3 has 17 residues. Germline values: CDR1 SQVTM, CDR2 ANQGSEA.

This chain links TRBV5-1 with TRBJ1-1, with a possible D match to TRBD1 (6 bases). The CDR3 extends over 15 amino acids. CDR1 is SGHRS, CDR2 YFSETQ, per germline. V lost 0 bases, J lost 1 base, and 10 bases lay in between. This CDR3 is CASSLEGQPNTEAFF. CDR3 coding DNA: TGCGCCAGCAGCTTGGAAGGACAGCCGAACACTGAAGCTTTCTTT.

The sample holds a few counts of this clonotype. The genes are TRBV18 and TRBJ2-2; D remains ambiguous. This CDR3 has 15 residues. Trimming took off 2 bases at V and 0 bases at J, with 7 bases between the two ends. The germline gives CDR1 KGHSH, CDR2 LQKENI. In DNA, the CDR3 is TGTGCCAGCTCACCAGGTCTTCCGAACACCGGGGAGCTGTTTTTT. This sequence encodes CASSPGLPNTGELFF.

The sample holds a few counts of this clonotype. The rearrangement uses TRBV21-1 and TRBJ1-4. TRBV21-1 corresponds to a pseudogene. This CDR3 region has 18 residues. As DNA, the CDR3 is TGTGCCAGCAGCAAAGCACCAAGGGTGGGTGCAACTAATGAAAAACTGTTTTTT. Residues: CASSKAPRVGATNEKLFF.

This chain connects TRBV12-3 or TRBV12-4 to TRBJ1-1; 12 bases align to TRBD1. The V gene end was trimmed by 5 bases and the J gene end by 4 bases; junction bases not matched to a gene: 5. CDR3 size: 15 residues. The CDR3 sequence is CASSTGTGGVTEAFF. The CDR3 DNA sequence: TGTGCCAGCAGTACCGGGACAGGGGGCGTCACTGAAGCTTTCTTT.

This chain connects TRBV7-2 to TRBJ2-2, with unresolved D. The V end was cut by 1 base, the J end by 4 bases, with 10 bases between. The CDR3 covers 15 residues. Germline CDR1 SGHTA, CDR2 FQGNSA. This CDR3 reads CASSLESAATGELFF. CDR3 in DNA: TGTGCCAGCAGCTTAGAGAGCGCGGCCACCGGGGAGCTGTTTTTT.

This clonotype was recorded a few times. The CDR3 DNA sequence: TGTGCCAGCAGTTACCCTATAGATACGCAGTATTTT. Translated: CASSYPIDTQYF. The rearrangement joins TRBV6-2 or TRBV6-3 to TRBJ2-3; no reliable D call. Germline-derived CDR1 and CDR2 are MNHEY and SVGEGT. Trimming took 2 bases from V and 5 from J, leaving 5 bases between them. This CDR3 spans 12 amino acids.